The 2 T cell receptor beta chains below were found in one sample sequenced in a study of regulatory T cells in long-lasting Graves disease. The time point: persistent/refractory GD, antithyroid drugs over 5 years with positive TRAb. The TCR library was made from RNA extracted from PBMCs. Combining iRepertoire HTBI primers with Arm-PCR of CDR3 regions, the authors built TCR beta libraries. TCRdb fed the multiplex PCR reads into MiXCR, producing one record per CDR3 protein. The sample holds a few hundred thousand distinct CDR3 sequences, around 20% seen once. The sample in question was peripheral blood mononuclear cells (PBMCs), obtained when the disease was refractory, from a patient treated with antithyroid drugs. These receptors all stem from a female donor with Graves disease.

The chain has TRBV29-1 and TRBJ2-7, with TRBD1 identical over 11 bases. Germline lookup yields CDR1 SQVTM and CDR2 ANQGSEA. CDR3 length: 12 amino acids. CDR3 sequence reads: CTGQGARYEQYF. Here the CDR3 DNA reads TGCACCGGACAGGGGGCAAGGTACGAGCAGTACTTC.

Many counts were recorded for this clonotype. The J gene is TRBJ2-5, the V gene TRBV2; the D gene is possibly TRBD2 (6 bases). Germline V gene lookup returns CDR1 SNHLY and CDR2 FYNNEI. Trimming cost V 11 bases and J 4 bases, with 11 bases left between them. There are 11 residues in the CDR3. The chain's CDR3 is CAGGTVETQYF. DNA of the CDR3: TGTGCCGGAGGGACTGTAGAGACCCAGTACTTC.